This T cell receptor beta chain was identified during a study of T cells in Graves' hyperthyroidism and ophthalmopathy. Template material for amplifying TCR beta CDR3 regions consisted of RNA transcripts. RT-PCR in the first round (using the HTBI primer set) targeted the TCR CDR3. TCRdb called the multiplex PCR reads again in MiXCR, with one record for every CDR3 protein. The data show roughly 180,000 distinct CDR3 sequences, 9.4% seen once. Germline V CDR1 and CDR2: DFQATT, SNEGSKA (reference sequence). The CDR3 has 11 amino acids. V lost 3 bases and J lost 7, with 9 bases in between. Any patient presenting with uncontrolled infection, other autoimmune disease, pregnancy or lactation was left out. Blood from later-ophthalmopathy patients was taken at first hyperthyroidism diagnosis. The table lists this clonotype with a few counts.

Source material: blood. The sequence was collected from a woman younger than 35 with Graves' hyperthyroidism that later progressed to Graves' ophthalmopathy. The chain combines TRBV20-1 with TRBJ1-1, with D hard to call. Written as DNA, the CDR3 is TGCAGTGCTAGTAAGACTGTTGAAGCTTTCTTT. Translated, it gives CSASKTVEAFF.